The rows below give T cell receptor beta chains drawn from one sample of a study of T cell repertoires in cytomegalovirus infection. These TCRs are of unknown antigen specificity. TCRdb independently ran MiXCR on the reads; one entry per CDR3 protein. The data hold around 120,000 distinct CDR3 sequences, with roughly a quarter observed a single time. The specimen sequenced was PBMCs, sequenced either directly or after in vitro stimulation (not recorded which). The source is a human donor in good health (CMV status not recorded). Some clones in this sample may be carry-over from other donors' samples. Both conserved end residues are part of each CDR3. A D gene is named only where the DNA matches it firmly. Not every row has a clone size; where given, it reads once, few, many or a size class.

d_call	v_call	j_call	clone_size	cdr3_aa	cdr3_nt
TRBD1	TRBV12-3/TRBV12-4	TRBJ1-1	few	CASSLSPRTGGIVPEAFF	TGTGCCAGCAGTTTATCCCCGCGGACAGGGGGGATCGTCCCTGAAGCTTTCTTT
TRBD1	TRBV10-3	TRBJ2-1	-	CAISPQGAVYNEQFF	TGTGCCATCAGCCCACAGGGGGCGGTTTACAATGAGCAGTTCTTC
TRBD2	TRBV20-1	TRBJ2-3	-	CSARGGRLEADTQYF	TGCAGTGCTAGAGGCGGGAGGTTAGAAGCAGATACGCAGTATTTT
TRBD2	TRBV29-1	TRBJ2-1	-	CSVDSGRVYSNEQFF	TGCAGCGTTGATTCAGGGAGGGTTTACAGCAATGAGCAGTTCTTC
-	TRBV6-6	TRBJ1-4	-	CASSYGEFNEKLFF	TGTGCCAGCAGTTACGGGGAATTTAATGAAAAACTGTTTTTT
-	TRBV7-2	TRBJ2-1	many	CASSLLTYNEQFF	TGTGCCAGCAGCTTATTAACCTACAATGAGCAGTTCTTC
-	TRBV28	TRBJ2-7	once	CASSLKPGQLLSYEQYF	TGTGCCAGCAGTTTAAAACCTGGACAGTTACTCTCCTACGAGCAGTACTTC
-	TRBV7-8	TRBJ1-5	many	CASSLAHTNNQPQHF	TGTGCCAGCAGCTTAGCGCACACGAATAATCAGCCCCAGCATTTT
TRBD2	TRBV4-3	TRBJ2-3	few	CASSPSGGESDTQYF	TGCGCCAGCAGTCCTAGCGGAGGGGAGTCAGATACGCAGTATTTT
TRBD2	TRBV7-8	TRBJ2-1	many	CASSLRLAGGLYEQFF	TGTGCCAGCAGCTTACGGCTAGCGGGAGGATTGTATGAGCAGTTCTTC
-	TRBV7-9	TRBJ1-6	few	CASFDSRTGPLHF	TGTGCCAGCTTCGACAGCCGGACGGGGCCCCTCCACTTT
-	TRBV6-2/TRBV6-3	TRBJ2-3	-	CASRGLREVVDTQYF	TGTGCCAGCAGGGGGCTGAGGGAGGTTGTAGATACGCAGTATTTT
-	TRBV7-9	TRBJ1-5	few	CASGFSGQPQHF	TGTGCCAGCGGTTTTTCGGGTCAGCCCCAGCATTTT
-	TRBV5-1	TRBJ1-2	-	CASSWREGGYGYTF	TGCGCCAGCAGCTGGAGAGAAGGGGGCTATGGCTACACCTTC
-	TRBV2	TRBJ2-1	many	CASTMDWYNEQFF	TGTGCCAGCACCATGGACTGGTACAATGAGCAGTTCTTC
-	TRBV7-2	TRBJ2-5	many	CASRGGEGRETQYF	TGTGCCAGCAGGGGGGGTGAGGGAAGGGAGACCCAGTACTTC
-	TRBV28	TRBJ2-5	many	CASSPTGPRETQYF	TGTGCCAGCAGCCCCACAGGGCCGAGAGAGACCCAGTACTTC
TRBD2	TRBV7-8	TRBJ2-1	many	CASSFAGVSYNEQFF	TGTGCCAGCAGCTTTGCGGGAGTGAGCTACAATGAGCAGTTCTTC
-	TRBV7-8	TRBJ2-2	many	CASSLRLSGAGELFF	TGTGCCAGCAGCTTAAGGTTGAGTGGTGCCGGGGAGCTGTTTTTT
-	TRBV7-6	TRBJ2-1	-	CASSSLQGTEQFF	TGTGCCAGCAGCTCTTTGCAGGGGACTGAGCAGTTCTTC
-	TRBV11-2	TRBJ1-5	-	CASSPTFSQPQHF	TGTGCCAGCAGCCCAACCTTCAGTCAGCCCCAGCATTTT
TRBD1	TRBV5-6	TRBJ1-4	few	CASSLDRGLEKLFF	TGTGCCAGCAGCCTGGACAGGGGGCTTGAAAAACTGTTTTTT
-	TRBV15	TRBJ2-3	-	CATSRAISQDTQYF	TGTGCCACCAGCAGAGCTATCTCACAAGATACGCAGTATTTT
TRBD1	TRBV6-1	TRBJ2-4	once	CASSTRVGGASGTKNIQYF	TGTGCCAGCAGTACCCGGGTAGGGGGCGCCTCGGGGACCAAAAACATTCAGTACTTC
TRBD2	TRBV7-2	TRBJ2-3	-	CASSRLAGGPRDTQYF	TGTGCCAGCAGCCGATTAGCGGGAGGGCCTAGGGATACGCAGTATTTT
TRBD2	TRBV4-2	TRBJ2-1	-	CASSPLGAGGYEQFF	TGTGCCAGCAGCCCCCTCGGGGCGGGAGGGTATGAGCAGTTCTTC
-	TRBV19	TRBJ1-6	-	CASISTATVSPLHF	TGTGCCAGTATCTCGACAGCCACCGTGTCACCCCTCCACTTT
-	TRBV12-3/TRBV12-4	TRBJ1-6	few	CASSLSGNNSPLHF	TGTGCCAGCAGTTTATCTGGTAATAATTCACCCCTCCACTTT
TRBD2	TRBV4-3	TRBJ2-5	few	CASSQDLGGGLGETQYF	TGCGCCAGCAGCCAAGATTTGGGCGGGGGACTGGGGGAGACCCAGTACTTC
-	TRBV11-3	TRBJ2-3	few	CASSLGLSTDTQYF	TGTGCCAGCAGCCTGGGACTGAGCACAGATACGCAGTATTTT
-	TRBV7-2	TRBJ1-2	many	CASSFLGRGYTF	TGTGCCAGCAGCTTTTTAGGGAGGGGCTACACCTTC
-	TRBV10-3	TRBJ2-1	few	CAIRQGSRTYNEQFF	TGTGCCATCCGCCAGGGGTCCAGAACCTACAATGAGCAGTTCTTC
TRBD2	TRBV6-6	TRBJ2-7	few	CASNLRGGRYEQYF	TGTGCCAGCAATCTCCGGGGAGGGAGATACGAGCAGTACTTC
TRBD1	TRBV19	TRBJ2-3	few	CASTRTGGLSGADTQYF	TGTGCCAGTACCCGGACAGGGGGGCTGTCAGGCGCAGATACGCAGTATTTT
-	TRBV7-8	TRBJ2-1	many	CASSLAGWSSYNEQFF	TGTGCCAGCAGCTTAGCAGGGTGGAGCTCCTACAATGAGCAGTTCTTC
-	TRBV12-3/TRBV12-4	TRBJ2-5	few	CASSFLDGSGETQYF	TGTGCCAGCAGTTTCCTGGATGGGAGTGGAGAGACCCAGTACTTC
TRBD1	TRBV6-1	TRBJ1-2	-	CASSYEQGAYDGYTF	TGTGCCAGCAGTTACGAACAGGGGGCGTATGATGGCTACACCTTC